This T cell receptor beta chain was captured by sequencing in a study of T cells in Graves' hyperthyroidism and ophthalmopathy. Researchers took RNA transcripts and amplified the TCR beta CDR3 regions from them. First-round RT-PCR targeting the TCR CDR3 was performed with the HTBI primer set. TCRdb redid the calling of the multiplex PCR reads with MiXCR, one entry per CDR3 protein. There are 350,000 or so distinct CDR3 sequences in the sample; roughly 15% occur only once, and approximately 33% lies in the top ten. Blood sampling occurred at first hyperthyroidism diagnosis, ahead of any ophthalmopathy symptoms. A few counts support this clonotype. The CDR3 is 13 amino acids. From germline, CDR1 is DFQATT and CDR2 SNEGSKA (reference sequence). V lost 6 bases and J lost 4; bases outside the gene matches: 5.

The clonotype comes from a woman in her 30s with Graves' hyperthyroidism that later progressed to Graves' ophthalmopathy. The chain carries TRBV20-1 and TRBJ1-5; 8 bases line up with TRBD1. Sequenced input: blood. DNA of the CDR3: TGCAGTGCCACCAGACAGGGGAATCAGCCCCAGCATTTT. Its translation: CSATRQGNQPQHF.